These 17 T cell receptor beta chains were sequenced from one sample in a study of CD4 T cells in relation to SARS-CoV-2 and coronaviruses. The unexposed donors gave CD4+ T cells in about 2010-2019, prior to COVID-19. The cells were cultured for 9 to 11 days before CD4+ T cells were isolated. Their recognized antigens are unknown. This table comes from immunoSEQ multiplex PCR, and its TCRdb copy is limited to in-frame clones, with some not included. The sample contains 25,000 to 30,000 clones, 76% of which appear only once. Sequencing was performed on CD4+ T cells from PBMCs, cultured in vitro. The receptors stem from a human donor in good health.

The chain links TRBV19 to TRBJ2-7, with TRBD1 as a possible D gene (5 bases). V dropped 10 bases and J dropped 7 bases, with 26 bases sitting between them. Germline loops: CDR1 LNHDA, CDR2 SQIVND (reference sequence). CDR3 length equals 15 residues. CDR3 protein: CATQATASGGGEQYF. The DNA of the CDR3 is TGTGCCACCCAAGCGACAGCTTCTGGCGGTGGGGAGCAGTACTTC.

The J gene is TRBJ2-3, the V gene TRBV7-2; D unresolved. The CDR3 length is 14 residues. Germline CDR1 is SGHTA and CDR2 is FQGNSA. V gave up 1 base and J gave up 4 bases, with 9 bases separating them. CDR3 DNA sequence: TGTGCCAGCAGCTTAGGTTTGTTCGCAGATACGCAGTATTTT. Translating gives CASSLGLFADTQYF.

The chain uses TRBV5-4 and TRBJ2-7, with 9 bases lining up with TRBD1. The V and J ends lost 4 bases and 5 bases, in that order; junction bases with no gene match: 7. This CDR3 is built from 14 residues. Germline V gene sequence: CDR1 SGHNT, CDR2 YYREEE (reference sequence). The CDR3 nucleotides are TGTGCCAGCAGCGCCCGGGACAGGGTCCACGAGCAGTACTTC. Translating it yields CASSARDRVHEQYF.

CDR3 nucleotide sequence: TGTGCCAGCAGCAAAATCGGGGAGTATGGCTACACCTTC. Amino acid sequence: CASSKIGEYGYTF. The chain carries TRBV21-1 and TRBJ1-2. TRBV21-1 is labeled a pseudogene. This CDR3 contains 13 residues.

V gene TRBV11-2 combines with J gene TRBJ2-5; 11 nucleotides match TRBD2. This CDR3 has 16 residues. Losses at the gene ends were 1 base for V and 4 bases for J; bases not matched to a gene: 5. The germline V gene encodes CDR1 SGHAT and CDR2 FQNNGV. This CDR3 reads CASSLGSGGVLETQYF. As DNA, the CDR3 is TGTGCCAGCAGCTTAGGTAGCGGGGGGGTGTTAGAGACCCAGTACTTC. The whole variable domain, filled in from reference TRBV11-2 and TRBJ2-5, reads EAGVAQSPRYKIIEKRQSVAFWCNPISGHATLYWYQQILGQGPKLLIQFQNNGVVDDSQLPKDRFSAERLKGVDSTLKIQPAKLEDSAVYLCASSLGSGGVLETQYFGPGTRLLVL.

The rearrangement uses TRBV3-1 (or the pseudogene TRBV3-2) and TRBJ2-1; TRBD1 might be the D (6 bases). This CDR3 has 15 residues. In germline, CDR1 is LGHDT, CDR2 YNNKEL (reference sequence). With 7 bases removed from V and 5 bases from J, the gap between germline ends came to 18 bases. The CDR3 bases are TGTGCCAGCAAATACTCCGGGACAACAAACAATGAGCAGTTCTTC. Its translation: CASKYSGTTNNEQFF.

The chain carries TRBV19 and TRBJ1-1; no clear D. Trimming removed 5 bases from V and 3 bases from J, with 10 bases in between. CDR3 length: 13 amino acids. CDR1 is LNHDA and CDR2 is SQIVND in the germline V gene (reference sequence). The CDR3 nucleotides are TGTGCCAGTAGTCTTCGAGGGTACACTGAAGCTTTCTTT. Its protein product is CASSLRGYTEAFF.

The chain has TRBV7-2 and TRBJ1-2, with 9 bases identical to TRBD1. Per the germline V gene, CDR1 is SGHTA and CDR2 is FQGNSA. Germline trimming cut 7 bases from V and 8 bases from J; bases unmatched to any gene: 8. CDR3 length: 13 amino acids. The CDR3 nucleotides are TGTGCCAGCATACAGGGGGCCATCGGGGGCTACACCTTC. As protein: CASIQGAIGGYTF.

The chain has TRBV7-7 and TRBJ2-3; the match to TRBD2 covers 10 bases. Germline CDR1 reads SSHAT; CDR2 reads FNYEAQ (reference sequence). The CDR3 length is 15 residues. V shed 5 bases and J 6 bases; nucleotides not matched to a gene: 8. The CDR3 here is CASSPVVAGGDTQYF. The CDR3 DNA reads TGTGCCAGCAGCCCTGTGGTAGCGGGGGGTGATACGCAGTATTTT.

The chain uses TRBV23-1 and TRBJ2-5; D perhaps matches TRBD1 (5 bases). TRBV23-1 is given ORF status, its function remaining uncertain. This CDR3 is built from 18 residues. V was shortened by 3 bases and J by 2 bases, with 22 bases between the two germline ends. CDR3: CASSHLPEPRTKQETQYF. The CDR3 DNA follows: TGCGCCAGCAGTCATTTACCCGAACCGCGGACAAAGCAAGAGACCCAGTACTTC.

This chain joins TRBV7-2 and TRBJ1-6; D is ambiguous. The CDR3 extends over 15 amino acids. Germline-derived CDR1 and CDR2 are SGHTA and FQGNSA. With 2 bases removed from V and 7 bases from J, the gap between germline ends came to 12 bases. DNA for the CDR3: TGTGCCAGCAGCTTACGGGATATAGTAAATTCACCCCTCCACTTT. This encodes CASSLRDIVNSPLHF.

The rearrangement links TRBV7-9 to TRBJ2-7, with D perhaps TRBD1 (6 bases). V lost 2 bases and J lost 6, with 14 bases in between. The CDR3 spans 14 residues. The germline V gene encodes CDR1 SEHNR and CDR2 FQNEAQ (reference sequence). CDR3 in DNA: TGTGCCAGCAGCTTACAGGGGTACGGCGGCGAGCAGTACTTC. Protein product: CASSLQGYGGEQYF.

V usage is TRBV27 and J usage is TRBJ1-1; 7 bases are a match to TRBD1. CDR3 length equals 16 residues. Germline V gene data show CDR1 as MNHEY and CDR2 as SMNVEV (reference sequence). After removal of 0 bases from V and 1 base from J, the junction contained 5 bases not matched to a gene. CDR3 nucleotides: TGTGCCAGCAGTTTATCTCCCGGGACAGCGAACACTGAAGCTTTCTTT. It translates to CASSLSPGTANTEAFF.

CDR3 protein: CASSVKGARIVYGYTF. In DNA form, the CDR3 reads TGCGCCAGCAGTGTCAAAGGGGCGCGGATTGTTTATGGCTACACCTTC. V gene TRBV10-1 combines with J gene TRBJ1-2, with TRBD1 as a possible D gene (5 bases). Deletions cut 4 bases from V and 5 bases from J, with 20 bases between. This CDR3 has 16 amino acids. Looked up from germline, CDR1 is WNHNN and CDR2 is SYGVQD (reference sequence).

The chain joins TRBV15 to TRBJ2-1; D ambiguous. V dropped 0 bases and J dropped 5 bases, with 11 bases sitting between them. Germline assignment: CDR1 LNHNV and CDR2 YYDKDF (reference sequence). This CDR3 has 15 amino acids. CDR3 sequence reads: CATSRDSNEHNEQFF. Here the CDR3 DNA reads TGTGCCACCAGCAGAGACTCAAACGAGCACAATGAGCAGTTCTTC. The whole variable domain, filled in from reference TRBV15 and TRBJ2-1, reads DAMVIQNPRYQVTQFGKPVTLSCSQTLNHNVMYWYQQKSSQAPKLLFHYYDKDFNNEADTPDNFQSRRPNTSFCFLDIRSPGLGDTAMYLCATSRDSNEHNEQFFGPGTRLTVL.

CDR3 in amino acids: CSVVATMNTEAFF. The CDR3 region has the DNA TGCAGCGTTGTGGCAACTATGAACACTGAAGCTTTCTTT. The J gene is TRBJ1-1, the V gene TRBV29-1; no firm D call. Deletions cut 4 bases from V and 0 bases from J, with 9 bases between. From germline, CDR1 is SQVTM and CDR2 ANQGSEA. This CDR3 comprises 13 residues.

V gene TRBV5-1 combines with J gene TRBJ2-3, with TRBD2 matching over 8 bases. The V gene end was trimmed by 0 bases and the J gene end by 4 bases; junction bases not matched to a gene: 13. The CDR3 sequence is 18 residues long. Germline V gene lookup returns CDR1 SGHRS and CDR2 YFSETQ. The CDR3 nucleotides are TGCGCCAGCAGCTTGGCCCTCTCGGGAGGGCCTCATTCAGATACGCAGTATTTT. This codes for CASSLALSGGPHSDTQYF. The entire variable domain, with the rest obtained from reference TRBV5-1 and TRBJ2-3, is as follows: KAGVTQTPRYLIKTRGQQVTLSCSPISGHRSVSWYQQTPGQGLQFLFEYFSETQRNKGNFPGRFSGRQFSNSRSEMNVSTLELGDSALYLCASSLALSGGPHSDTQYFGPGTRLTVL.